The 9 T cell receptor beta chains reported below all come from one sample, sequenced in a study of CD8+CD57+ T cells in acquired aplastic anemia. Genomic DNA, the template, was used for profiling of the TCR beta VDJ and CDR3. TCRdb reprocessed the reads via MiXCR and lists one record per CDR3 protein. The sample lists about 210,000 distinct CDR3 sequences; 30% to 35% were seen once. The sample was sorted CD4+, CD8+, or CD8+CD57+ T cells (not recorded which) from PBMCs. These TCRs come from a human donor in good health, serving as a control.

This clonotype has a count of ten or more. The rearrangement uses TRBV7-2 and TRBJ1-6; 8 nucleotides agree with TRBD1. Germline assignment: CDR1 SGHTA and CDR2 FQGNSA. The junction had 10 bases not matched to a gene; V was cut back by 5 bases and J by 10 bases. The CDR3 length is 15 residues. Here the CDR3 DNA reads TGTGCCAGCAGCCCAAGAGGACAGGGTTTCTCACCCCTCCACTTT. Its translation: CASSPRGQGFSPLHF.

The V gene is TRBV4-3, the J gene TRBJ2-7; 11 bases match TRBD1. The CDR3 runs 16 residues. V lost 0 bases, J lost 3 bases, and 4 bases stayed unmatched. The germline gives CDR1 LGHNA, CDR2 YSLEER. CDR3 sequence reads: CASSQDSGTGGYEQYF. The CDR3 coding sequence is TGCGCCAGCAGCCAAGATTCGGGGACAGGGGGCTACGAGCAGTACTTC.

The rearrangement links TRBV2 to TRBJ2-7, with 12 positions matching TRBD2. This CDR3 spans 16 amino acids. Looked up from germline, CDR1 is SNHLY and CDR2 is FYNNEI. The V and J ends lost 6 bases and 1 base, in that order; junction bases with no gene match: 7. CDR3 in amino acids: CASRLTGTSGSYEQYF. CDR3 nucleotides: TGTGCCAGCAGACTAACCGGGACTAGCGGGTCCTACGAGCAGTACTTC.

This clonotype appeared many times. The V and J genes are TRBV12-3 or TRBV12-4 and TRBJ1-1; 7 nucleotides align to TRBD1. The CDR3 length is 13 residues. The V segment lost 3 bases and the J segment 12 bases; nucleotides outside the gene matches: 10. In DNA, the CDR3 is TGTGCCAGCAGTTTGCAGTTGCAGGGGGTAACTTTCTTT. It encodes CASSLQLQGVTFF.

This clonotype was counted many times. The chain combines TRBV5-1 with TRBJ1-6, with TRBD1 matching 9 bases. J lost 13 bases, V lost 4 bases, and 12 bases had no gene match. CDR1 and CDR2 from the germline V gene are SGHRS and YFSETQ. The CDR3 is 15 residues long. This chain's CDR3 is CASSLTGQGGTPLHF. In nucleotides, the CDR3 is TGCGCCAGCAGCCTCACGGGACAGGGCGGTACGCCCCTCCACTTT.

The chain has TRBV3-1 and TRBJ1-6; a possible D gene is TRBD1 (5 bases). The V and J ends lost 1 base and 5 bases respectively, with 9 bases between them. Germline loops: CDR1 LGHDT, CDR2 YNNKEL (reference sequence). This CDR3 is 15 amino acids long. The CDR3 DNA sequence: TGTGCCAGCAGCCAAGGGGGGGTCAATAATTCACCCCTCCACTTT. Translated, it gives CASSQGGVNNSPLHF.

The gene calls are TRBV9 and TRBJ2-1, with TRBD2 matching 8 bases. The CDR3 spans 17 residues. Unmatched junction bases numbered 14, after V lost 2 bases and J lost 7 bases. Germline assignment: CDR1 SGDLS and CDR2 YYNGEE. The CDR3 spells CASSVISGTSFSNEQFF. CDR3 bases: TGTGCCAGCAGCGTCATATCCGGGACTAGTTTCAGTAATGAGCAGTTCTTC.

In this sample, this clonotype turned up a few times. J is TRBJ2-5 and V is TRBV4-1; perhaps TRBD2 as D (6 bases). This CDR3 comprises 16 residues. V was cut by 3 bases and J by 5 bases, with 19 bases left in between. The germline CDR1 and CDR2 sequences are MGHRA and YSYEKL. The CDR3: CASSHALGGAFETQYF. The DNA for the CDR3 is TGCGCCAGCAGCCATGCACTCGGGGGAGCTTTCGAGACCCAGTACTTC.

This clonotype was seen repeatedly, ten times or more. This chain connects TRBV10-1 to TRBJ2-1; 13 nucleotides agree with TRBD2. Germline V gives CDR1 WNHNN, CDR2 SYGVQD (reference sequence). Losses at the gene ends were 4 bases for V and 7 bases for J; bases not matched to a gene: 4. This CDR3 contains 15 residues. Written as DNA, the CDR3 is TGCGCCAGCAGTGGTGCGGGACTAGCGGGAAATGAGCAGTTCTTC. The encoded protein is CASSGAGLAGNEQFF.